This T cell receptor beta chain came from a study of OX40 agonist ivuxolimab in advanced cancers. Study information: Across the patients, intravenous ivuxolimab was delivered every 2 weeks at 0.01 to 10 mg/kg.

The CDR3 is 18 residues long. The V gene's germline CDR1 is MDHEN and CDR2 SYDVKM. V lost 6 bases and J lost 3, with 24 bases in between. Autoimmune disease history or systemic immunosuppression led to patient exclusion. TCRdb's copy holds only in-frame clones and misses some; the assay was immunoSEQ multiplex PCR. Found here are 40,000 to 45,000 clones, just under 95% of them singletons; the top ten hold around 15%. This chain links TRBV28 with TRBJ1-3; no definite D call. This receptor was obtained from an adult with an advanced solid tumor such as melanoma, head and neck, liver or kidney cancer. Sequences were derived from CD4+ or CD8+ T cells sorted from blood, sampled in a trial of the OX40 agonist ivuxolimab. The CDR3 coding sequence is TGTGCCAGCAGCCCCTCCTGGTTAGGATGGGCGCTTGGAAACACCATATATTTT. Encoded protein: CASSPSWLGWALGNTIYF.